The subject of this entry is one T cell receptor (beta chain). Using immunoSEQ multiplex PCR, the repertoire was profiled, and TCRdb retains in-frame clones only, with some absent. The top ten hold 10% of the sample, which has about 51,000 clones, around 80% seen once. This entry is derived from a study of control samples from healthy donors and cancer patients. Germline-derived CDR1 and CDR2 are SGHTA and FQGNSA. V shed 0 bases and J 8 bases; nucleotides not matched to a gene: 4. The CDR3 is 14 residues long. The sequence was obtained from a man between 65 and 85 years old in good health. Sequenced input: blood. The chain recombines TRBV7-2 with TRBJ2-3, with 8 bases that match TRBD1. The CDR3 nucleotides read TGTGCCAGCAGCTTAGCGCAGGGGGCAGGTACGCAGTATTTT. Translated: CASSLAQGAGTQYF.